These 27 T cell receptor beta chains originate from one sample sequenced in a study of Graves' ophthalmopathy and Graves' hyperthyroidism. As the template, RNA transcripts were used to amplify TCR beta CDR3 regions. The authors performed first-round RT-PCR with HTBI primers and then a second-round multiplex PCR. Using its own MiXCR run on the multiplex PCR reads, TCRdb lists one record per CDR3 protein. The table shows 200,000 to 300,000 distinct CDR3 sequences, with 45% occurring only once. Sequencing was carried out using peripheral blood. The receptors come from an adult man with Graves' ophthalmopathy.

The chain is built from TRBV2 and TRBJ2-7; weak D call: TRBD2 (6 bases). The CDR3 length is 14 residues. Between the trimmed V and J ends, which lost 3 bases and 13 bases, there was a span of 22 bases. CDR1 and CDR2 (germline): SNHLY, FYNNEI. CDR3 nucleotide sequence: TGTGCCAGCAGTGAGGGCAGGACTAAAGAGACCCAATACTTC. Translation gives CASSEGRTKETQYF.

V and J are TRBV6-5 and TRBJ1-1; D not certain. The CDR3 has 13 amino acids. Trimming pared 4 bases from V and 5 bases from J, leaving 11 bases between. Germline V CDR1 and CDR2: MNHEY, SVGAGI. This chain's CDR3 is CASSWVGGTEAFF. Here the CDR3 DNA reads TGTGCCAGCAGTTGGGTCGGAGGAACTGAAGCTTTCTTT.

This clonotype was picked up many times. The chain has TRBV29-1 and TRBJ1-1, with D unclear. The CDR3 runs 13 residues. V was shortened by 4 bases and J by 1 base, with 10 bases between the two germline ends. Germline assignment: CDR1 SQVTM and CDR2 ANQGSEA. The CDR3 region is CSVARQENTEAFF. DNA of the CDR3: TGCAGCGTTGCTCGGCAGGAGAACACTGAAGCTTTCTTT. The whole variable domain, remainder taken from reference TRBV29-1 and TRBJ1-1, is SAVISQKPSRDICQRGTSLTIQCQVDSQVTMMFWYRQQPGQSLTLIATANQGSEATYESGFVIDKFPISRPNLTFSTLTVSNMSPEDSSIYLCSVARQENTEAFFGQGTRLTVV.

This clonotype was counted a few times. The CDR3 loop reads CSARVPGSYGYTF. CDR3 nucleotide sequence: TGCAGTGCTAGAGTTCCGGGTTCCTATGGCTACACCTTC. This chain uses TRBV20-1 with TRBJ1-2; unclear D gene. This CDR3 region has 13 residues. Trimming removed 1 base at V and 4 bases at J, with 10 bases between. Germline CDR1 reads DFQATT; CDR2 reads SNEGSKA (reference sequence).

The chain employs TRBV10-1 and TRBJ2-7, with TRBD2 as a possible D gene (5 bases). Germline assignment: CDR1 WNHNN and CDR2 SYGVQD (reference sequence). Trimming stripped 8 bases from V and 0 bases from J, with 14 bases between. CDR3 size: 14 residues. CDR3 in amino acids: CASPEGADSYEQYF. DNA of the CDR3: TGCGCCAGCCCCGAAGGAGCGGACTCCTACGAGCAGTACTTC.

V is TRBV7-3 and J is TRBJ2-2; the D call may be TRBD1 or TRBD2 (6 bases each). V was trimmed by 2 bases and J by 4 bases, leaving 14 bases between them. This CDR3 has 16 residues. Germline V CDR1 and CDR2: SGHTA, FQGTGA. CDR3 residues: CASSLLRGEGTGELFF. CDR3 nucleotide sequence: TGTGCCAGCAGCTTATTGAGGGGGGAAGGCACCGGGGAGCTGTTTTTT.

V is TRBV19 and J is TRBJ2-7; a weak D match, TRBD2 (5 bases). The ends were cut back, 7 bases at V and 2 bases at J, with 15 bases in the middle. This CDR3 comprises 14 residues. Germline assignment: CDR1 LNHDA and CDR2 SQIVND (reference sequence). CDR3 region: CASIDPADPYEQYF. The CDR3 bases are TGTGCCAGTATCGACCCAGCGGATCCCTACGAGCAGTACTTC.

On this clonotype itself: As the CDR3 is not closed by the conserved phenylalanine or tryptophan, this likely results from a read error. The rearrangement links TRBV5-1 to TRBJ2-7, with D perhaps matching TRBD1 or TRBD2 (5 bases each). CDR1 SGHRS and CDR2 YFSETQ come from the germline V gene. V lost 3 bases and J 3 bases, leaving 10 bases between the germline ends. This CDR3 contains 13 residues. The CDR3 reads CASSWDGNYEQYL. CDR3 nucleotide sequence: TGCGCCAGCAGCTGGGACGGAAACTACGAGCAGTACCTC.

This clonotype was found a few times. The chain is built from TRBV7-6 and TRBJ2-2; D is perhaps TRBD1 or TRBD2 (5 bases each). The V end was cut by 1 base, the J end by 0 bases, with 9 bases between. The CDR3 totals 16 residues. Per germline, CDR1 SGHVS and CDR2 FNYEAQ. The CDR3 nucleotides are TGTGCCAGCAGCTTAGAGGGGACGTCGAACACCGGGGAGCTGTTTTTT. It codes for CASSLEGTSNTGELFF.

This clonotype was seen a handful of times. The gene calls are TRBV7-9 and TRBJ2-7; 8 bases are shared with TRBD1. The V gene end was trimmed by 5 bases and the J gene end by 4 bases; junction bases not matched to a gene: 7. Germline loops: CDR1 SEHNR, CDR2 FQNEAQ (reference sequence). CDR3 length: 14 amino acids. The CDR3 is CASSRDRTKYEQYF. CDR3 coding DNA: TGTGCCAGCAGCAGGGACAGGACCAAGTACGAGCAGTACTTC. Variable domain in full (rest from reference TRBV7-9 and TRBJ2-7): DTGVSQNPRHKITKRGQNVTFRCDPISEHNRLYWYRQTLGQGPEFLTYFQNEAQLEKSRLLSDRFSAERPKGSFSTLEIQRTEQGDSAMYLCASSRDRTKYEQYFGPGTRLTVT.

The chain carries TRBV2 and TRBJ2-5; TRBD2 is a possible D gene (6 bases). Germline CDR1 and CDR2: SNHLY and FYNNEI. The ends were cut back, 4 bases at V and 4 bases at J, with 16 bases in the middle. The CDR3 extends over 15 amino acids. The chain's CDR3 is CASSGSPGVGETQYF. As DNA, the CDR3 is TGTGCCAGCAGTGGGTCTCCGGGAGTAGGAGAGACCCAGTACTTC.

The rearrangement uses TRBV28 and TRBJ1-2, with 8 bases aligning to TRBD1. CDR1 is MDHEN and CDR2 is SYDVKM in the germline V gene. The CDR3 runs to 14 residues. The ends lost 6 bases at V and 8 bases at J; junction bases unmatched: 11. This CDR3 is CASRPWTGMGGYTF. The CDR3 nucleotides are TGTGCCAGCAGACCATGGACAGGGATGGGAGGCTACACCTTC.

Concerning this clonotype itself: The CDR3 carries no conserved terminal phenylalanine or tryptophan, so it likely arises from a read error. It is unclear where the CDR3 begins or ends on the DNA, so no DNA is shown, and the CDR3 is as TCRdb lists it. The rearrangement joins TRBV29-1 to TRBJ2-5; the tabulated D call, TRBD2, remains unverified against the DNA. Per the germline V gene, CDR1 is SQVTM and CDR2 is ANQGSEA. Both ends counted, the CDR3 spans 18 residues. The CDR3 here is CSVDPMLGGGGGSKRPST.

In nucleotides, the CDR3 is TGTGCCAGAACTCACAGAGCGGCTAACTATGGCTACACCTTC. It specifies CARTHRAANYGYTF. This rearrangement joins TRBV19 to TRBJ1-2, with D unresolved. CDR3 length: 14 amino acids. Trimming took 9 bases from V and 0 from J, leaving 14 bases between them. Per germline, CDR1 LNHDA and CDR2 SQIVND (reference sequence).

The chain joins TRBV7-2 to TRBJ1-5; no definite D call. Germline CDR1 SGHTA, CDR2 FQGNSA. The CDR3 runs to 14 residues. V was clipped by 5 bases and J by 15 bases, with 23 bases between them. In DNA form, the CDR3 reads TGTGCCAGCAGCCTCTCCCCAACGACTCGAGAGAGGCATTTT. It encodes CASSLSPTTRERHF.

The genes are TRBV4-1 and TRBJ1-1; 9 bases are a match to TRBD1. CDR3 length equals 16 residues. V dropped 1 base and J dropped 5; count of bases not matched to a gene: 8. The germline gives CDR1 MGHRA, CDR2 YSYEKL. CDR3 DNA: TGCGCCAGCAGCCAAGGCCTGGGACAGGGTTGGACTGAAGCTTTCTTT. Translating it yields CASSQGLGQGWTEAFF.

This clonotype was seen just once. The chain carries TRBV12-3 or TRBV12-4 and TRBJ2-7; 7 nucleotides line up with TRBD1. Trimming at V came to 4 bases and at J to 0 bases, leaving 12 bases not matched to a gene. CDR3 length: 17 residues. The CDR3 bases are TGTGCCAGCAGTTCCCCTCCTGGACAGGCGAGCTCCTACGAGCAGTACTTC. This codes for CASSSPPGQASSYEQYF.

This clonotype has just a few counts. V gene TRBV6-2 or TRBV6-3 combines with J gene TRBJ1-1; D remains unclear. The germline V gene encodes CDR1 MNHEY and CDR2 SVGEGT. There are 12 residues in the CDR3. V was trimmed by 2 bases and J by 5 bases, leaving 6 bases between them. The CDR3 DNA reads TGTGCCAGCAGTTACGGGTGGACTGAAGCTTTCTTT. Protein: CASSYGWTEAFF.

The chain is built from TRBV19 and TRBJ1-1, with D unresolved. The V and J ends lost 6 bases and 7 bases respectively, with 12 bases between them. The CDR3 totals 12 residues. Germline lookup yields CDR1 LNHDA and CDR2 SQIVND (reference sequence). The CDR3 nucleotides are TGTGCCAGTAGCCTCGAAGGTTTTGAAGCTTTCTTT. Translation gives CASSLEGFEAFF.

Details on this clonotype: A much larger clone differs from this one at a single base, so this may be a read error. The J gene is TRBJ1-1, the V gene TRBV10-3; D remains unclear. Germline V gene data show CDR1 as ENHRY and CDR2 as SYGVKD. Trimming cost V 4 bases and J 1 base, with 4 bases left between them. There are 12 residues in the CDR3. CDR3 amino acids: CAISGGNTEAFF. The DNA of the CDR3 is TGTGCCATCAGTGGTGGGAACACTGAAGCTTTCTTT.

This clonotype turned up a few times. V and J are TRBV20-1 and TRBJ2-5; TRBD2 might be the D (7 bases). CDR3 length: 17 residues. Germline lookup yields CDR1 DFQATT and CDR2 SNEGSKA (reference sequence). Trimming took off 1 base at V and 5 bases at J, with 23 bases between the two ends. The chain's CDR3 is CSARVLEGGGLSETQYF. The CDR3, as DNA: TGCAGTGCTAGAGTCCTTGAAGGCGGGGGCCTGTCCGAGACCCAGTACTTC.

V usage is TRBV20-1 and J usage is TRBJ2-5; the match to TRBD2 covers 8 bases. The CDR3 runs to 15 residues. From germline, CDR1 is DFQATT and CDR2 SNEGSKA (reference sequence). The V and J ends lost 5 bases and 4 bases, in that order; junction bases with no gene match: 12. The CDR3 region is CSAGTSGGGVETQYF. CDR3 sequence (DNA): TGCAGTGCTGGGACCAGCGGGGGCGGGGTAGAGACCCAGTACTTC.

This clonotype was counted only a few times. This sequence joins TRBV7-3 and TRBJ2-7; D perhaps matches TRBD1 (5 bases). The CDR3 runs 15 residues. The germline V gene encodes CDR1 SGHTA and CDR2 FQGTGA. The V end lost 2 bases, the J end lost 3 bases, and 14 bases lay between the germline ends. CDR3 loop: CASSLVGRGSYEQYF. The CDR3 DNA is TGTGCCAGCAGCTTAGTAGGAAGGGGTAGCTACGAGCAGTACTTC.

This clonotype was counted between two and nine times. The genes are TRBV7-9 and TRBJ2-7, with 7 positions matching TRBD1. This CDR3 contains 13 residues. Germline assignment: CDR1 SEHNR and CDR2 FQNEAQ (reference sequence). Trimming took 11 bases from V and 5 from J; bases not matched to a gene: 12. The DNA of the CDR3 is TGTGCCGGGGGACAGCAGGGTTCCGACGAGCAGTACTTC. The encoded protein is CAGGQQGSDEQYF.

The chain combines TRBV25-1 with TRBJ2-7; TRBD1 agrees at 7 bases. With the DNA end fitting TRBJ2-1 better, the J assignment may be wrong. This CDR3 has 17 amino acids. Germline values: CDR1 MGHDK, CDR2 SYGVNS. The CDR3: CASSEVGGVDSYNEQFF. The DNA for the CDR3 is TGTGCCAGCAGTGAAGTAGGGGGCGTAGACTCCTACAATGAGCAGTTCTTC.

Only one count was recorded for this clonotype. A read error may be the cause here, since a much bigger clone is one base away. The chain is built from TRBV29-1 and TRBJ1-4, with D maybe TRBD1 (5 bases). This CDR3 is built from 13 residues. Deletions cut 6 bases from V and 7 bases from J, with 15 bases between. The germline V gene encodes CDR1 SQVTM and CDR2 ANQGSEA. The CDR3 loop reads CSVAGRDSEKLFF. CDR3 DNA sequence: TGCAGCGTGGCAGGGAGGGATAGTGAAAAACTGTTTTTT.

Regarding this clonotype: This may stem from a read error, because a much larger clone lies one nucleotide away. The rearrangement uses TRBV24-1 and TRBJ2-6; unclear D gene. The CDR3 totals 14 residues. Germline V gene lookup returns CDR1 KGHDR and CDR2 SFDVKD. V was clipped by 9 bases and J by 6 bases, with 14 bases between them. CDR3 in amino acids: CATVRITEANVLTF. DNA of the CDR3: TGTGCCACCGTGAGGATAACTGAGGCCAACGTCCTGACTTTC.